This T cell receptor (beta chain) was found in a study of T cell changes during pregnancy in multiple sclerosis. Germline V gene data show CDR1 as MNHEY and CDR2 as SMNVEV (reference sequence). There are 15 residues in the CDR3. Deletions cut 6 bases from V and 5 bases from J, with 19 bases between. This table comes from immunoSEQ multiplex PCR, and its TCRdb copy is limited to in-frame clones, with some not included. This sample has more than 80,000 clones, with approximately 92% found just once. This TCR derives from a female donor with multiple sclerosis, enrolled in a pregnancy study. V and J are TRBV27 and TRBJ1-2; D is unclear. The sequencing here drew on peripheral blood, taken in the first trimester of pregnancy. For the CDR3, the DNA is TGTGCCAGCAGCCCCCCCCCAGGAGGTCGGTATGGCTACACCTTC. Encoded protein: CASSPPPGGRYGYTF.